These T cell receptor beta chains were read from a single sample in a study of cytomegalovirus exposure and HLA in healthy donors. Libraries were prepared by immunoSEQ multiplex PCR; TCRdb keeps only in-frame clonotypes and omits some of them. The sample lists roughly 86,000 clones; around 79% were seen once. Sample: PBMCs. The receptor set was obtained from a female donor in good health and CMV-seronegative. Both conserved end residues are part of each CDR3. The order of the fields is J gene, clone size, V gene, D gene, CDR3 DNA, CDR3 protein. A D gene is named only where the DNA matches it firmly. The size of a clone is reported for some rows only, either as once, few or many, or as a class for expanded clones.

J: TRBJ1-3
size: NA
V: TRBV5-1
D: NA
DNA: TGCGCCAGCAGCCCTAGGGGAGGAACTGGAAACACCATATATTTT
CDR3: CASSPRGGTGNTIYF

J: TRBJ1-5
size: NA
V: TRBV30
D: NA
DNA: TGTGCCTGGAGCCCGACAGGTGATCAGCCCCAGCATTTT
CDR3: CAWSPTGDQPQHF

J: TRBJ2-1
size: NA
V: TRBV19
D: TRBD2
DNA: TGTGCCAGTTCCGGACTAGCGGGGGCAAGCTCCTACAATGAGCAGTTCTTC
CDR3: CASSGLAGASSYNEQFF

J: TRBJ2-7
size: NA
V: TRBV29-1
D: NA
DNA: TGCAGCGTTGGGGGTTGGGGCTCTTCCTACGAGCAGTACTTC
CDR3: CSVGGWGSSYEQYF

J: TRBJ2-5
size: NA
V: TRBV28
D: NA
DNA: TGTGCCAGCAGTTTACCGCAAGGGCGAGCGGACGGGGAGACCCAGTACTTC
CDR3: CASSLPQGRADGETQYF

J: TRBJ1-2
size: NA
V: TRBV27
D: TRBD1
DNA: TGTGCCAGCAGTTGGGACAGGGGTAGCGGTGGCTACACCTTC
CDR3: CASSWDRGSGGYTF

J: TRBJ2-3
size: NA
V: TRBV5-1
D: TRBD2
DNA: TGCGCCAGCAGCTATAGCGGGGTTGTGACAGATACGCAGTATTTT
CDR3: CASSYSGVVTDTQYF

J: TRBJ1-2
size: NA
V: TRBV19
D: TRBD1
DNA: TGTGCCAGTAGACCGACAGGGATCTATGGCTACACCTTC
CDR3: CASRPTGIYGYTF

J: TRBJ1-6
size: NA
V: TRBV27
D: TRBD1
DNA: TGTGCCAGCAGTTTACCCCGGACAGGGGGCCTCTCACCCCTCCACTTT
CDR3: CASSLPRTGGLSPLHF

J: TRBJ2-2
size: NA
V: TRBV6-1
D: NA
DNA: TGTGCCAGCAGCGCCCTGAGAGGCACCGGGGAGCTGTTTTTT
CDR3: CASSALRGTGELFF

J: TRBJ1-2
size: NA
V: TRBV7-6
D: NA
DNA: TGTGCCAGCAGTCCTCTTCAGGGGCCTAACTATGGCTACACCTTC
CDR3: CASSPLQGPNYGYTF

J: TRBJ2-1
size: NA
V: TRBV25-1
D: TRBD2
DNA: TGTGCCAGCAGTGAAAGCGGAGCGGGGCTTCACAATGAGCAGTTCTTC
CDR3: CASSESGAGLHNEQFF

J: TRBJ2-4
size: few
V: TRBV7-9
D: TRBD2
DNA: TGTGCCATCAGCTTACCCCCCCGACTAGCGGGATCCAAAAACATTCAGTACTTC
CDR3: CAISLPPRLAGSKNIQYF

J: TRBJ1-5
size: NA
V: TRBV27
D: NA
DNA: TGTGCCCCCAGGGCCGGGCCGCCTAGCAATCAGCCCCAGCATTTT
CDR3: CAPRAGPPSNQPQHF

J: TRBJ2-7
size: NA
V: TRBV28
D: NA
DNA: TGTGCCAGCAGTTTACTCGGGATCTACGAGCAGTACTTC
CDR3: CASSLLGIYEQYF

J: TRBJ2-5
size: NA
V: TRBV5-6
D: NA
DNA: TGTGCCAGCAGCTTGGGACAGCTCCAAGAGACCCAGTACTTC
CDR3: CASSLGQLQETQYF

J: TRBJ2-1
size: NA
V: TRBV5-4
D: NA
DNA: TGTGCCAGCAGCCTGAGTCAGGGGTCAAGCTCCTACAATGAGCAGTTCTTC
CDR3: CASSLSQGSSSYNEQFF

J: TRBJ2-3
size: once
V: TRBV4-1
D: TRBD2
DNA: TGCGCCAGCGGGGGGGGAGGCACAGATACGCAGTATTTT
CDR3: CASGGGGTDTQYF

J: TRBJ2-7
size: NA
V: TRBV5-4
D: TRBD1
DNA: TGTGCCAGCAGCGTACCGGGACAGGGGGCGCAGGAGCAGTACTTC
CDR3: CASSVPGQGAQEQYF

J: TRBJ2-5
size: NA
V: TRBV10-3
D: NA
DNA: TGTGCCATCAGTTTAGCGGAGCAAGAGACCCAGTACTTC
CDR3: CAISLAEQETQYF

J: TRBJ1-2
size: few
V: TRBV19
D: NA
DNA: TGTGCCAGTAGTATCCAGGGGCTTGGCTATGGCTACACCTTC
CDR3: CASSIQGLGYGYTF

J: TRBJ2-7
size: NA
V: TRBV5-6
D: TRBD1
DNA: TGTGCCAGCAGCTTTATTAGTGGACAGGGGGGCTACGAGCAGTACTTC
CDR3: CASSFISGQGGYEQYF

J: TRBJ1-5
size: NA
V: TRBV27
D: NA
DNA: TGTGCCAGCAGCCAGGTGGGTGGGAGGCAGCCCCAGCATTTT
CDR3: CASSQVGGRQPQHF

J: TRBJ2-7
size: few
V: TRBV6-6
D: NA
DNA: TGTGCCAGCAGACCCCCCGGAGCCGGGAGCTACGAGCAGTACTTC
CDR3: CASRPPGAGSYEQYF

J: TRBJ2-7
size: NA
V: TRBV7-9
D: TRBD1
DNA: TGTGCCAGCAGCCCCGGACAGGCTATATCCTACGAGCAGTACTTC
CDR3: CASSPGQAISYEQYF

J: TRBJ2-7
size: NA
V: TRBV4-2
D: TRBD1
DNA: TGTGCCAGCAGCTCACCGGGACAGCGAACCTACGAGCAGTACTTC
CDR3: CASSSPGQRTYEQYF

J: TRBJ2-1
size: NA
V: TRBV5-1
D: TRBD2
DNA: TGCGCCAGCAGCACCGGGACTAGCGGGAGCTTGAATGAGCAGTTCTTC
CDR3: CASSTGTSGSLNEQFF

J: TRBJ2-3
size: NA
V: TRBV2
D: TRBD2
DNA: TGTGCCAGCAGTGAAGGGGGACTAGCGGGCACAGATACGCAGTATTTT
CDR3: CASSEGGLAGTDTQYF

J: TRBJ2-7
size: NA
V: TRBV19
D: TRBD2
DNA: TGTGCCAGTAGTACGGCGGGGGGCTACGAGCAGTACTTC
CDR3: CASSTAGGYEQYF

J: TRBJ2-1
size: NA
V: TRBV5-6
D: TRBD2
DNA: TGTGCCAGCAGCTTGCTTCAGACTAGCGGCAAATACAATGAGCAGTTCTTC
CDR3: CASSLLQTSGKYNEQFF

J: TRBJ1-2
size: NA
V: TRBV2
D: NA
DNA: TGTGCCAGCAGTGTCAGGGTTGGCTACACCTTC
CDR3: CASSVRVGYTF

J: TRBJ1-2
size: NA
V: TRBV28
D: NA
DNA: TGTGCCAGCAGTAACACAGGGAATTACTATGGCTACACCTTC
CDR3: CASSNTGNYYGYTF

J: TRBJ2-7
size: NA
V: TRBV5-1
D: TRBD2
DNA: TGCGCCAGCAGCTGGACTAGCGGATACGAGCAGTACTTC
CDR3: CASSWTSGYEQYF

J: TRBJ2-2
size: NA
V: TRBV7-9
D: NA
DNA: TGTGCCAGCAGCCAAGGGGCAGGGGAGCTGTTTTTT
CDR3: CASSQGAGELFF

J: TRBJ1-5
size: NA
V: TRBV27
D: TRBD1
DNA: TGTGCCAGCAGTCCTACAGGGGTGAATCAGCCCCAGCATTTT
CDR3: CASSPTGVNQPQHF

J: TRBJ2-5
size: NA
V: TRBV5-4
D: NA
DNA: TGTGCCAGCAGCTTGAAAGCCAACCAAGAGACCCAGTACTTC
CDR3: CASSLKANQETQYF

J: TRBJ2-5
size: NA
V: TRBV4-3
D: TRBD1
DNA: TGCGCCAGCAGCCATGACATTGGTTTTGGGACAGGGCAAGAGACCCAGTACTTC
CDR3: CASSHDIGFGTGQETQYF

J: TRBJ2-5
size: NA
V: TRBV6-1
D: NA
DNA: TGTGCCATGCAGCCTTGGGCAGGGGAAGAGACCCAGTACTTC
CDR3: CAMQPWAGEETQYF

J: TRBJ2-1
size: few
V: TRBV6-5
D: TRBD2
DNA: TGTGCCAGCAGAGCCGGGACTAGCGGTTACAATGAGCAGTTCTTC
CDR3: CASRAGTSGYNEQFF

J: TRBJ1-2
size: NA
V: TRBV4-3
D: NA
DNA: TGCGCCAGCAGCCAAGAGTGGGCCCCACTCGGTGGCTACACCTTC
CDR3: CASSQEWAPLGGYTF

J: TRBJ1-5
size: NA
V: TRBV19
D: TRBD1
DNA: TGTGCCAGTACCATTGGGCCCCTCCGGACAGGGGGAGGCCGAGAGCCCCAGCATTTT
CDR3: CASTIGPLRTGGGREPQHF

J: TRBJ2-7
size: NA
V: TRBV7-8
D: NA
DNA: TGTGCCAGCAGCTTAGACAGGGCCTACGAGCAGTACTTC
CDR3: CASSLDRAYEQYF

J: TRBJ1-2
size: NA
V: TRBV6-5
D: TRBD1
DNA: TGTGCCAGCAGTCCCCGGACAGGGGACTACGGCTACACCTTC
CDR3: CASSPRTGDYGYTF

J: TRBJ2-6
size: once
V: TRBV27
D: NA
DNA: TGTGCCAGCAGTTTGACCTCAGGGTCCGTCCTGACTTTC
CDR3: CASSLTSGSVLTF

J: TRBJ1-5
size: NA
V: TRBV30
D: NA
DNA: TGTGCCTGGAGTACGGGGAATCAGCCCCAGCATTTT
CDR3: CAWSTGNQPQHF

J: TRBJ1-5
size: few
V: TRBV5-6
D: NA
DNA: TGTGCCAGCAGCTTCAGGGGACGGGATCAGCCCCAGCATTTT
CDR3: CASSFRGRDQPQHF

J: TRBJ1-1
size: NA
V: TRBV7-9
D: TRBD1
DNA: TGTGCCAGCAGCTTGACAGGGTTGAACACTGAAGCTTTCTTT
CDR3: CASSLTGLNTEAFF

J: TRBJ2-7
size: NA
V: TRBV11-2
D: NA
DNA: TGTGCCAGCAGCTTAGTTGGGCCGCCGGGGGAGCAGTACTTC
CDR3: CASSLVGPPGEQYF

J: TRBJ1-5
size: NA
V: TRBV2
D: TRBD1
DNA: TGTGCCAGCAGTGTTAAGGGGGACAGAGAGCCCCAGCATTTT
CDR3: CASSVKGDREPQHF

J: TRBJ2-7
size: NA
V: TRBV6-5
D: TRBD2
DNA: TGTGCCAGCAGTTACTCGACTAGCGGGTCCTACGAGCAGTACTTC
CDR3: CASSYSTSGSYEQYF

J: TRBJ2-7
size: NA
V: TRBV28
D: TRBD1
DNA: TGTGCCAGCAGTTTATGGGGCGGGGACAGGAACTACGAGCAGTACTTC
CDR3: CASSLWGGDRNYEQYF

J: TRBJ2-2
size: NA
V: TRBV18
D: TRBD1
DNA: TGTGCCAGCTCACCCGGACAGGCCACCGGGGAGCTGTTTTTT
CDR3: CASSPGQATGELFF

J: TRBJ1-2
size: NA
V: TRBV28
D: TRBD1
DNA: TGTGCCAGCAGTCCACCCCCCCGGGACAGACTATATGGCTACACCTTC
CDR3: CASSPPPRDRLYGYTF

J: TRBJ2-5
size: few
V: TRBV6-5
D: TRBD2
DNA: TGTGCCAGCAGTTACTCGCAACTAGCGGGAATCGAGACCCAGTACTTC
CDR3: CASSYSQLAGIETQYF

J: TRBJ2-3
size: NA
V: TRBV9
D: NA
DNA: TGTGCCAGCAGCGGTAGCGGCCGCACAGATACGCAGTATTTT
CDR3: CASSGSGRTDTQYF

J: TRBJ2-1
size: NA
V: TRBV6-5
D: NA
DNA: TGTGCCAGCCGAGCACAGGGCAACGAGCAGTTCTTC
CDR3: CASRAQGNEQFF

J: TRBJ1-5
size: NA
V: TRBV28
D: TRBD1
DNA: TGTGCCAGCAGTAGCCCAGGGGGCTGGGGCAATCAGCCCCAGCATTTT
CDR3: CASSSPGGWGNQPQHF